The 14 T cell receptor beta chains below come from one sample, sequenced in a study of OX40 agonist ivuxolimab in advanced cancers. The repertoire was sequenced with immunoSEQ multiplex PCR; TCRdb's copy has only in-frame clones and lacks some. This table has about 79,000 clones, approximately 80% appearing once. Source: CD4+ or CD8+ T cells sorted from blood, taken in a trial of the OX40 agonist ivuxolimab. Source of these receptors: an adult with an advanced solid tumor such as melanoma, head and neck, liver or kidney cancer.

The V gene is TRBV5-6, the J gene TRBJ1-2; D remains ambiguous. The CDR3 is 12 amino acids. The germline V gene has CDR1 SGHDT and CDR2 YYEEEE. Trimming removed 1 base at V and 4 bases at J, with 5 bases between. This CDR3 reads CASSLYSYGYTF. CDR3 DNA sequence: TGTGCCAGCAGCTTGTACAGCTATGGCTACACCTTC.

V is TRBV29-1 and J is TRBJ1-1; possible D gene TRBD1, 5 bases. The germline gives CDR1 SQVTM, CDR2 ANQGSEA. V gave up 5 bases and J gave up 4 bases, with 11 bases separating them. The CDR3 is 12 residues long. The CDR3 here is CSVQAGSTEAFF. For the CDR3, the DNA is TGCAGCGTTCAGGCAGGGAGCACTGAAGCTTTCTTT.

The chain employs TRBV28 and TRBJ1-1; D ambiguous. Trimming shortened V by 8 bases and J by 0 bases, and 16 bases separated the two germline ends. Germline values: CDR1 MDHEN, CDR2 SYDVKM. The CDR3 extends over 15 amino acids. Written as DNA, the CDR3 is TGTGCCAGCCTTCCCCCTGGACGGCTGAACACTGAAGCTTTCTTT. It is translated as CASLPPGRLNTEAFF. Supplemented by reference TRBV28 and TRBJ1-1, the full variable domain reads DVKVTQSSRYLVKRTGEKVFLECVQDMDHENMFWYRQDPGLGLRLIYFSYDVKMKEKGDIPEGYSVSREKKERFSLILESASTNQTSMYLCASLPPGRLNTEAFFGQGTRLTVV.

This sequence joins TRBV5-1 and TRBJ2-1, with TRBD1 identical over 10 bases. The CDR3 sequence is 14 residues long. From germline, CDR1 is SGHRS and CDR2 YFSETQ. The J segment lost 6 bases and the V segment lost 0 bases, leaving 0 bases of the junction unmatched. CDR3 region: CASSLGTGGNEQFF. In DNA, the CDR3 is TGCGCCAGCAGCTTGGGGACAGGGGGCAATGAGCAGTTCTTC.

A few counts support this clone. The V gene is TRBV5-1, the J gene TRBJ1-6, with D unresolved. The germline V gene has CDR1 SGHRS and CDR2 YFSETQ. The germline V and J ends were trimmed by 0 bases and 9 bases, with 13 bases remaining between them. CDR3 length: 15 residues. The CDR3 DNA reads TGCGCCAGCAGCTTGGACGGTCGGCACCCTTCACCCCTCCACTTT. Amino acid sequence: CASSLDGRHPSPLHF.

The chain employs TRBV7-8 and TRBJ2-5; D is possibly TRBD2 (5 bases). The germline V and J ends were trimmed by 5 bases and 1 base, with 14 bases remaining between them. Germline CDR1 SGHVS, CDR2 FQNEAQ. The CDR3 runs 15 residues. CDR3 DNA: TGTGCCAGCAGCCAGCGAAGGACTCCCCAAGAGACCCAGTACTTC. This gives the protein CASSQRRTPQETQYF.

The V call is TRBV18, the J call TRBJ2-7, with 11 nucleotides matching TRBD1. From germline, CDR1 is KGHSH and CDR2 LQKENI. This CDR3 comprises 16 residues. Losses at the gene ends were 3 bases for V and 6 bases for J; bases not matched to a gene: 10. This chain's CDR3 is CASSPRGGQGVGEQYF. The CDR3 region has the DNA TGTGCCAGCTCACCCCGGGGGGGACAGGGGGTCGGCGAGCAGTACTTC. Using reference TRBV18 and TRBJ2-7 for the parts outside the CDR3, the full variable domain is NAGVMQNPRHLVRRRGQEARLRCSPMKGHSHVYWYRQLPEEGLKFMVYLQKENIIDESGMPKERFSAEFPKEGPSILRIQQVVRGDSAAYFCASSPRGGQGVGEQYFGPGTRLTVT.

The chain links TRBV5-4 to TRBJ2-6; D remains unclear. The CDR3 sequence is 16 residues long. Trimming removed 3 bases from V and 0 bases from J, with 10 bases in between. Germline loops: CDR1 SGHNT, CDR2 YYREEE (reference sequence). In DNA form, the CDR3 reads TGTGCCAGCAGCTCAGCCCCGATCTCTGGGGCCAACGTCCTGACTTTC. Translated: CASSSAPISGANVLTF.

CDR3 in DNA: TGTGCCAGCAGCTTCTCATCGGGGGTTGGCAGTTATGGAAACACCATATATTTT. This gives the protein CASSFSSGVGSYGNTIYF. The chain is built from TRBV5-5 and TRBJ1-3, with D perhaps TRBD1 (5 bases). V was shortened by 2 bases and J by 3 bases, with 21 bases between the two germline ends. Germline assignment: CDR1 SGHKS and CDR2 YYEKEE (reference sequence). There are 18 residues in the CDR3.

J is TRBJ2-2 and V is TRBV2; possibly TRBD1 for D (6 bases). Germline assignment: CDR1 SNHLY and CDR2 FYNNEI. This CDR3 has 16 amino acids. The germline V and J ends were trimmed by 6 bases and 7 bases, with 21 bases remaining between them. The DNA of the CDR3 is TGTGCCAGCAGCCGACAGGTGACGGGTGGAGGCGGGGAGCTGTTTTTT. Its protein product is CASSRQVTGGGGELFF.

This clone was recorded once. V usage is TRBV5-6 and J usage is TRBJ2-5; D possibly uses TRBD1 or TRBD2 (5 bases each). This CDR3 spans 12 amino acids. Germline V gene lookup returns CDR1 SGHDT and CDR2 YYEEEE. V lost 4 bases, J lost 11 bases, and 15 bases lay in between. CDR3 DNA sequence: TGTGCCAGCAGCACACTAGGGGTGGAGCAGTACTTC. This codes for CASSTLGVEQYF. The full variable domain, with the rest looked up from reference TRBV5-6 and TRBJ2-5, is DAGVTQSPTHLIKTRGQQVTLRCSPKSGHDTVSWYQQALGQGPQFIFQYYEEEERQRGNFPDRFSGHQFPNYSSELNVNALLLGDSALYLCASSTLGVEQYFGPGTRLLVL.

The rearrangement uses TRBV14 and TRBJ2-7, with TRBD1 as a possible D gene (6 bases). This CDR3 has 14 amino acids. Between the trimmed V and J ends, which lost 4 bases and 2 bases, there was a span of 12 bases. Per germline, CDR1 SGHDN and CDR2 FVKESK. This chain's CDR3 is CASSPRAGAYEQYF. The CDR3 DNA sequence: TGTGCCAGCAGCCCTAGGGCAGGGGCCTACGAGCAGTACTTC.

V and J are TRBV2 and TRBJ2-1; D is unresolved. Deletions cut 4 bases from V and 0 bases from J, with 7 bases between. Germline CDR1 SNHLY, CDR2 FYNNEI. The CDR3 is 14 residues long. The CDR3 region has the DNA TGTGCCAGCAGTGCCGCTAGCTCCTACAATGAGCAGTTCTTC. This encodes CASSAASSYNEQFF. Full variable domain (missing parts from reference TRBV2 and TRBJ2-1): EPEVTQTPSHQVTQMGQEVILRCVPISNHLYFYWYRQILGQKVEFLVSFYNNEISEKSEIFDDQFSVERPDGSNFTLKIRSTKLEDSAMYFCASSAASSYNEQFFGPGTRLTVL.

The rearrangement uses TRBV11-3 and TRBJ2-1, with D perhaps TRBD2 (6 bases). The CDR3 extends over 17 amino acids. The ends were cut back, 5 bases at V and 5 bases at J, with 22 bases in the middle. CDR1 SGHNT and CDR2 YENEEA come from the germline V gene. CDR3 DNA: TGTGCCAGCAGCCTAGGTAGCCGACTAGTACCCGACAATGAGCAGTTCTTC. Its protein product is CASSLGSRLVPDNEQFF. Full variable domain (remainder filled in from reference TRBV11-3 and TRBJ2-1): EAGVVQSPRYKIIEKKQPVAFWCNPISGHNTLYWYLQNLGQGPELLIRYENEEAVDDSQLPKDRFSAERLKGVDSTLKIQPAELGDSAVYLCASSLGSRLVPDNEQFFGPGTRLTVL.